The rows below give T cell receptor beta chains drawn from one sample of a study of blood T cell repertoires in COVID-19. Assay used: immunoSEQ multiplex PCR; TCRdb lists only in-frame clones, some missing. The sample lists around 400,000 clones; around 87% were seen once. The sequenced sample was peripheral blood. The source is a woman aged 60-70 years with COVID-19, enrolled during active disease. The CDR3 runs from the conserved cysteine through the conserved F or W. Fields, in order: clone size, V gene, J gene, CDR3 length, D gene, CDR3 DNA, CDR3 protein. A D gene is named only where the DNA matches it firmly. The size of a clone is reported for some rows only, either as once, few or many, or as a class for expanded clones.

clone size: few; V gene: TRBV20-1; J gene: TRBJ1-6; CDR3 length: 13; D gene: TRBD1; CDR3 DNA: TGCAGTGCTAGTGAGGGGGCTTATTCACCCCTCCACTTT; CDR3 protein: CSASEGAYSPLHF
clone size: few; V gene: TRBV3-1/TRBV3-2; J gene: TRBJ1-2; CDR3 length: 13; D gene: .; CDR3 DNA: TGTGCCAGCAGCCAAGTAACAGGGTCTGGCTACACCTTC; CDR3 protein: CASSQVTGSGYTF
clone size: .; V gene: TRBV2; J gene: TRBJ1-2; CDR3 length: 13; D gene: TRBD1; CDR3 DNA: TGTGCCAGCAGTGGGACAGGGGGCGGTGGCTACACCTTC; CDR3 protein: CASSGTGGGGYTF
clone size: .; V gene: TRBV5-1; J gene: TRBJ1-2; CDR3 length: 12; D gene: TRBD1; CDR3 DNA: TGCGCCAGCAGAACAGGGGACTATGGCTACACCTTC; CDR3 protein: CASRTGDYGYTF
clone size: .; V gene: TRBV27; J gene: TRBJ1-2; CDR3 length: 14; D gene: TRBD1; CDR3 DNA: TGTGCCAGCAGGGGGACAGGGCGGGACTATGGCTACACCTTC; CDR3 protein: CASRGTGRDYGYTF
clone size: once; V gene: TRBV9; J gene: TRBJ1-6; CDR3 length: 15; D gene: TRBD1; CDR3 DNA: TGTGCCAGCAGCGTAGCCGGGACAGAGAATTCACCCCTCCACTTT; CDR3 protein: CASSVAGTENSPLHF
clone size: .; V gene: TRBV6-2/TRBV6-3; J gene: TRBJ1-2; CDR3 length: 10; D gene: .; CDR3 DNA: TGTGCCAGCAGTTCTGTCGGCTACACCTTC; CDR3 protein: CASSSVGYTF
clone size: once; V gene: TRBV6-5; J gene: TRBJ2-7; CDR3 length: 11; D gene: TRBD1; CDR3 DNA: TGTGCCGTACAGGGGAACTACGAGCAGTACTTC; CDR3 protein: CAVQGNYEQYF
clone size: .; V gene: TRBV25-1; J gene: TRBJ1-4; CDR3 length: 15; D gene: .; CDR3 DNA: TGTGCCAGCAGTGGATTCACAGGGAGTTGGGAAAAACTGTTTTTT; CDR3 protein: CASSGFTGSWEKLFF
clone size: .; V gene: TRBV5-1; J gene: TRBJ2-5; CDR3 length: 14; D gene: TRBD1; CDR3 DNA: TGCGCCAGCAGCGGAGGCAGGGGGCAAGAGACCCAGTACTTC; CDR3 protein: CASSGGRGQETQYF
clone size: .; V gene: TRBV5-1; J gene: TRBJ2-2; CDR3 length: 17; D gene: TRBD2; CDR3 DNA: TGCGCCAGCAGCAGCTTTAGCGGGGGGCTGACCACCGGGGAGCTGTTTTTT; CDR3 protein: CASSSFSGGLTTGELFF
clone size: .; V gene: TRBV10-3; J gene: TRBJ2-7; CDR3 length: 16; D gene: TRBD1; CDR3 DNA: TGTGCCATCAGTGAGATGTCCGGGGACAGGGTAGGCGAGCAGTACTTC; CDR3 protein: CAISEMSGDRVGEQYF
clone size: .; V gene: TRBV5-1; J gene: TRBJ1-1; CDR3 length: 12; D gene: .; CDR3 DNA: TGCGCCAGCAGCTTGACAGAAACTGAAGCTTTCTTT; CDR3 protein: CASSLTETEAFF
clone size: .; V gene: TRBV5-1; J gene: TRBJ2-2; CDR3 length: 15; D gene: .; CDR3 DNA: TGCGCCAGCAGCTCCAGGACACTGAACACCGGGGAGCTGTTTTTT; CDR3 protein: CASSSRTLNTGELFF
clone size: .; V gene: TRBV5-1; J gene: TRBJ2-7; CDR3 length: 14; D gene: TRBD1; CDR3 DNA: TGCGCCAGCAGCTGGACAGGGAGCTCCTACGAGCAGTACTTC; CDR3 protein: CASSWTGSSYEQYF
clone size: .; V gene: TRBV29-1; J gene: TRBJ2-5; CDR3 length: 14; D gene: TRBD2; CDR3 DNA: TGCAGCGTTGTAGGAGGACTAGCAGGAGAGACCCAGTACTTC; CDR3 protein: CSVVGGLAGETQYF
clone size: .; V gene: TRBV29-1; J gene: TRBJ1-1; CDR3 length: 15; D gene: TRBD1; CDR3 DNA: TGCAGCGTGAGACTTCTGGGACAGGGGCCCTCCGAAGCTTTCTTT; CDR3 protein: CSVRLLGQGPSEAFF
clone size: .; V gene: TRBV14; J gene: TRBJ2-1; CDR3 length: 16; D gene: TRBD2; CDR3 DNA: TGTGCCAGCAGCCAGTTCAGCGGGGGGGCCTACAATGAGCAGTTCTTC; CDR3 protein: CASSQFSGGAYNEQFF
clone size: .; V gene: TRBV7-2; J gene: TRBJ1-3; CDR3 length: 14; D gene: .; CDR3 DNA: TGTGCCAGCAGCTTAGAGCCTTCTGGAAACACCATATATTTT; CDR3 protein: CASSLEPSGNTIYF
clone size: .; V gene: TRBV4-1; J gene: TRBJ1-4; CDR3 length: 16; D gene: .; CDR3 DNA: TGCGCCAGCAGCCAAACCAGGGTCGAAGGATCCGGAAAACTGTTTTTT; CDR3 protein: CASSQTRVEGSGKLFF
clone size: .; V gene: TRBV7-3; J gene: TRBJ2-1; CDR3 length: 14; D gene: .; CDR3 DNA: TGTGCCAGCAGCCGCAGCCGGGACTACAATGAGCAGTTCTTC; CDR3 protein: CASSRSRDYNEQFF
clone size: .; V gene: TRBV12-1; J gene: TRBJ1-2; CDR3 length: 18; D gene: .; CDR3 DNA: TGTGCCAGCATATTTTGTTGGCAGTCCCGCGGGGGCCTCTATGGCTACACCTTC; CDR3 protein: CASIFCWQSRGGLYGYTF
clone size: .; V gene: TRBV15; J gene: TRBJ2-7; CDR3 length: 13; D gene: .; CDR3 DNA: TGTGCCACCAGCAGAGTAACAGACTACGAGCAGTACTTC; CDR3 protein: CATSRVTDYEQYF
clone size: .; V gene: TRBV7-3; J gene: TRBJ2-5; CDR3 length: 14; D gene: .; CDR3 DNA: TGTGCCAGCAGCTTGGCAGGGAGGCAAGAGACCCAGTACTTC; CDR3 protein: CASSLAGRQETQYF
clone size: .; V gene: TRBV9; J gene: TRBJ2-7; CDR3 length: 15; D gene: TRBD1; CDR3 DNA: TGTGCCAGCAGTCACGGGACAGGGGATTCCTACGAGCAGTACTTC; CDR3 protein: CASSHGTGDSYEQYF
clone size: .; V gene: TRBV5-4; J gene: TRBJ1-3; CDR3 length: 15; D gene: .; CDR3 DNA: TGTGCCAGCAGCACCGGAGGGAGCTCTGGAAACACCATATATTTT; CDR3 protein: CASSTGGSSGNTIYF
clone size: .; V gene: TRBV10-3; J gene: TRBJ2-1; CDR3 length: 17; D gene: TRBD2; CDR3 DNA: TGTGCCATCAGTGAGTACGGCGGGGGGGCCCCCGGGGATGAGCAGTTCTTC; CDR3 protein: CAISEYGGGAPGDEQFF
clone size: .; V gene: TRBV6-5; J gene: TRBJ1-4; CDR3 length: 15; D gene: TRBD1; CDR3 DNA: TGTGCCAGCAGGCGGACCGGGACAGATAATGAAAAACTGTTTTTT; CDR3 protein: CASRRTGTDNEKLFF
clone size: .; V gene: TRBV4-1; J gene: TRBJ1-6; CDR3 length: 16; D gene: .; CDR3 DNA: TGCGCCAGCAGCCAAAGGGTGGCAGGGGTCAATTCACCCCTCCACTTT; CDR3 protein: CASSQRVAGVNSPLHF
clone size: .; V gene: TRBV19; J gene: TRBJ2-1; CDR3 length: 16; D gene: .; CDR3 DNA: TGTGCCAGTAGTGGGGGCCGACAGTACACCTTCAATGAGCAGTTCTTC; CDR3 protein: CASSGGRQYTFNEQFF
clone size: .; V gene: TRBV6-6; J gene: TRBJ2-5; CDR3 length: 14; D gene: .; CDR3 DNA: TGTGCCACCAGAGCTTCTCAGGGGCGGGAGACCCAGTACTTC; CDR3 protein: CATRASQGRETQYF